This T cell receptor (beta chain) stems from a study of CD4+ T cells in melanoma. CDR1 SGHVS and CDR2 FNYEAQ come from the germline V gene. The CDR3 totals 15 residues. Study observations and caveats: A reported correlation linked neoantigen-specific CD4+ T cells to CD8+, macrophage and B cell function. Reportedly, melanoma neoantigen-specific CD4+ T cells showed varied differentiation states.

Comment on this clone: As yet, its antigen is unknown.

Clones were sequenced by immunoSEQ multiplex PCR, and TCRdb holds only the in-frame ones, with some missing. Of nearly 50,000 clones listed, roughly nine tenths were seen once; the top ten hold 10% to 15%. The chain is built from TRBV7-6 and TRBJ2-5, with 9 bases fitting TRBD1. The last part of the DNA fits TRBJ2-7 better; the J call may be wrong. This TCR derives from a human donor with melanoma. Source material: peripheral blood. The CDR3 region is CASSLEGTGRGEQYF. CDR3 bases: TGTGCCAGCAGCTTAGAGGGGACAGGGAGAGGCGAGCAGTACTTC.